This T cell receptor (beta chain) is from a study of cytomegalovirus exposure and HLA in healthy donors. Study outcomes and limitations: The classifier reportedly diagnosed cytomegalovirus status with high sensitivity and specificity. Upon later analysis, HLA-associated TCR beta chains proved more clonally expanded than other, equally common chains.

This clone was recorded only once. What it binds is not known. The CDR3 extends over 17 amino acids. V lost 0 bases and J lost 1; bases outside the gene matches: 5. Germline lookup yields CDR1 SGHRS and CDR2 YFSETQ. In the PCR, 60 Vbeta and 13 Jbeta primers were used. The method was immunoSEQ multiplex PCR; TCRdb's version includes in-frame clones alone and lacks a portion of them. The table has around 150,000 clones, 82% seen once. Specimen: PBMCs. This chain uses TRBV5-1 with TRBJ2-1; 9 bases map to TRBD2. This TCR was recovered from a girl aged 2-10 years in good health and CMV-seropositive. The CDR3 here is CASSLGASGESYNEQFF. The CDR3 nucleotides read TGCGCCAGCAGCTTGGGGGCTAGCGGGGAGTCCTACAATGAGCAGTTCTTC.